Here is one TCR beta chain with its context. These data belong to a study of identical twins. Each donor was a healthy Caucasian. From the 5' RACE reads, TCRdb called clonotypes with MiXCR, one entry per CDR3 protein. The table records about 190,000 distinct CDR3 sequences, 15% to 20% of them present only once. The sample was also reused in another study, on T cells expressing NK-cell markers.

The TCR comes from a woman between 18 and 29 years old in good health. Sequences were obtained from CD8+ T cells sorted from blood.

CDR3 coding DNA: TGCGCCAGCAGCCAAGTTAGAGCCGATGAGCAGTTCTTC. Translated, it gives CASSQVRADEQFF. The chain employs TRBV4-1 and TRBJ2-1; D gene ambiguous. The V end lost 1 base, the J end lost 8 bases, and 9 bases lay between the germline ends. The germline V gene has CDR1 MGHRA and CDR2 YSYEKL. The CDR3 length is 13 residues.